This TCR beta chain was sequenced in a study of somatic mutations in cytotoxic T cells in rheumatoid arthritis. Turning to the study itself: Flow sorting yielded some V beta antibody-stained T-cell populations at nearly 100% purity, among them V beta1+ cells sequenced for TCRB.

Measured with immunoSEQ multiplex PCR; TCRdb has only the in-frame clones, and not every one. The sample holds about 18,000 clones, approximately 82% seen once. From germline, CDR1 is MNHNS and CDR2 SASEGT. The CDR3 covers 16 residues. J was trimmed by 3 bases and V by 4 bases; bases with no gene match: 6. The sequence came from an adult with rheumatoid arthritis. The chain couples TRBV6-1 to TRBJ1-1; 12 bases agree with TRBD1. The sequenced sample consisted of CD8+ T cells sorted from blood. Here the CDR3 reads CASSGDRGPGDTEAFF. CDR3 in DNA: TGTGCCAGCAGTGGGGACAGGGGGCCGGGGGACACTGAAGCTTTCTTT.